One and the same sample provided the 30 T cell receptor beta chains below, sequenced in a study of blood T cells in healthy people across ages. Alongside a J-beta primer mix, a sample-barcoded 5' primer served in a second PCR lasting roughly 7 to 11 cycles. TCRdb processed the 5' RACE reads anew with MiXCR; each CDR3 protein has one entry. The data show about 1.7 million distinct CDR3 sequences, 25% to 30% seen once. Sequenced material: blood. All receptors derive from a woman between 25 and 40 years old in good health.

This clonotype was seen a handful of times. This chain links TRBV7-9 with TRBJ2-7; D is unresolved. Trimming left V 0 bases short and J 2 bases short, with 8 bases between. Germline V gives CDR1 SEHNR, CDR2 FQNEAQ (reference sequence). The CDR3 totals 14 residues. For the CDR3, the DNA is TGTGCCAGCAGCTTAGCGCTAAGGGCCTACGAGCAGTACTTC. Amino acids: CASSLALRAYEQYF.

V is TRBV7-2 and J is TRBJ1-1; D is undetermined. V was clipped by 5 bases and J by 6 bases, with 19 bases between them. The CDR3 is 15 residues long. CDR1 SGHTA and CDR2 FQGNSA come from the germline V gene. This chain's CDR3 is CASSPRQEIASEAFF. Written as DNA, the CDR3 is TGTGCCAGCAGCCCGCGACAAGAGATCGCCTCTGAAGCTTTCTTT.

The gene calls are TRBV6-5 and TRBJ2-3; 8 bases align to TRBD1. V shed 6 bases and J 1 base; nucleotides not matched to a gene: 9. Germline V gene data show CDR1 as MNHEY and CDR2 as SVGAGI. The CDR3 length is 16 residues. CDR3 DNA sequence: TGTGCCAGCAGACGGACAGGGTTTGGAGGCACAGATACGCAGTATTTT. It translates to CASRRTGFGGTDTQYF.

The chain combines TRBV2 with TRBJ2-3; 10 nucleotides line up with TRBD2. The ends lost 5 bases at V and 4 bases at J; junction bases unmatched: 6. This CDR3 comprises 15 residues. Germline V lookup: CDR1 SNHLY, CDR2 FYNNEI. CDR3 region: CASSRSSGGPDTQYF. The CDR3 DNA is TGTGCCAGCAGTCGGTCTAGCGGGGGCCCAGATACGCAGTATTTT.

This clonotype has more than one count but fewer than ten. At one end, the junction sequence differs from germline, possibly due to a read error. This chain connects TRBV25-1 to TRBJ2-7, with TRBD2 matching 8 bases. The CDR3 has 13 amino acids. Germline lookup yields CDR1 MGHDK and CDR2 SYGVNS. CDR3 DNA sequence: TGTGCCAGCAGTAAAGGACTAGCCTACGGGCAGTACTTC. It yields the protein CASSKGLAYGQYF.

This clonotype appeared a few times. The genes are TRBV2 and TRBJ1-2; 12 positions match TRBD1. The CDR3 sequence is 15 residues long. V trimming: 4 bases; J trimming: 8 bases; junction bases outside the gene matches: 8. CDR1 and CDR2 from the germline V gene are SNHLY and FYNNEI. CDR3 sequence (DNA): TGTGCCAGCAGTGTAGTGGGACAGGGGGCGAGAGGCTACACCTTC. It encodes CASSVVGQGARGYTF.

This clonotype has more than one count but fewer than ten. The chain has TRBV5-1 and TRBJ1-2; no reliable D call. V dropped 2 bases and J dropped 8 bases, with 16 bases sitting between them. CDR3 length equals 14 residues. Germline CDR1 SGHRS, CDR2 YFSETQ. CDR3 loop: CASSFDGFGGGYTF. The CDR3 DNA reads as TGCGCCAGCAGCTTCGACGGATTCGGAGGAGGCTACACCTTC.

The V gene is TRBV11-2, the J gene TRBJ2-5, with a tentative D call TRBD2 (5 bases). The CDR3 runs 20 residues. Germline values: CDR1 SGHAT, CDR2 FQNNGV. Trimming shortened V by 1 base and J by 2 bases, and 26 bases separated the two germline ends. CDR3 protein: CASSLAGDRPASPGQETQYF. The CDR3 bases are TGTGCCAGCAGCTTAGCAGGTGATCGTCCGGCCTCCCCGGGGCAAGAGACCCAGTACTTC.

V and J are TRBV7-2 and TRBJ1-6; a weak D match, TRBD1 (6 bases). The V end was cut by 5 bases, the J end by 11 bases, with 13 bases between. Looked up from germline, CDR1 is SGHTA and CDR2 is FQGNSA. The length of the CDR3 is 13 residues. DNA of the CDR3: TGTGCCAGCAGCCCACGGGCAGGGGCACCCCTCCACTTT. Translated: CASSPRAGAPLHF.

The CDR3 coding sequence is TGTGCCAGCAGCCAAGATGCGAGGAACGAGCAGTACTTC. It is translated as CASSQDARNEQYF. The chain carries TRBV3-1 and TRBJ2-7; D remains ambiguous. The V and J ends lost 0 bases and 5 bases respectively, with 8 bases between them. The germline CDR1 and CDR2 sequences are LGHDT and YNNKEL (reference sequence). The CDR3 totals 13 residues.

There are many counts of this clonotype. The chain couples TRBV24-1 to TRBJ2-3, with TRBD1 matching 7 bases. CDR1 is KGHDR and CDR2 is SFDVKD in the germline V gene. With 7 bases clipped from V and 4 bases from J, the junction kept 10 bases outside the gene matches. This CDR3 is built from 15 residues. CDR3: CATSPQGPLSDTQYF. The DNA for the CDR3 is TGTGCCACCAGCCCACAGGGGCCCTTATCAGATACGCAGTATTTT.

V is TRBV12-3 or TRBV12-4 and J is TRBJ1-2; a weak D match, TRBD1 (6 bases). This CDR3 spans 14 amino acids. The V and J ends lost 5 bases and 5 bases respectively, with 15 bases between them. CDR3 loop: CASSRRQVAYGYTF. The CDR3, as DNA: TGTGCCAGCAGTCGTCGACAGGTTGCTTATGGCTACACCTTC.

This sequence joins TRBV14 and TRBJ2-7; 7 bases align to TRBD2. V lost 4 bases to trimming and J lost 8 bases; unmatched junction nucleotides: 17. The CDR3 extends over 16 amino acids. Germline V gives CDR1 SGHDN, CDR2 FVKESK. CDR3 nucleotide sequence: TGTGCCAGCAGCCCCATAGCGGGTCTAACGACCGGGAAGCAGTACTTC. Protein sequence: CASSPIAGLTTGKQYF.

The chain joins TRBV7-3 to TRBJ2-3; D is unresolved. Per the germline V gene, CDR1 is SGHTA and CDR2 is FQGTGA. Trimming shortened V by 4 bases and J by 2 bases, and 10 bases separated the two germline ends. The CDR3 loop spans 14 amino acids. The CDR3 reads CASSYSLHTDTQYF. CDR3 DNA: TGTGCCAGCAGCTACTCACTTCACACAGATACGCAGTATTTT. Filled out from reference TRBV7-3 and TRBJ2-3, the complete variable domain reads GAGVSQTPSNKVTEKGKYVELRCDPISGHTALYWYRQSLGQGPEFLIYFQGTGAADDSGLPNDRFFAVRPEGSVSTLKIQRTERGDSAVYLCASSYSLHTDTQYFGPGTRLTVL.

This clonotype came up a few times. The gene calls are TRBV5-6 and TRBJ2-7, with D possibly being TRBD1 (6 bases). This CDR3 region has 15 residues. Trimming stripped 4 bases from V and 6 bases from J, with 20 bases between. The germline CDR1 and CDR2 sequences are SGHDT and YYEEEE. This CDR3 is CASSRPQGSGVEQYF. CDR3 DNA: TGTGCCAGCAGCAGACCACAGGGCTCCGGGGTCGAGCAGTACTTC.

The chain links TRBV7-3 to TRBJ2-1; possibly TRBD1 or TRBD2 for D (5 bases each). Between the trimmed V and J ends, which lost 2 bases and 10 bases, there was a span of 12 bases. Germline V gene lookup returns CDR1 SGHTA and CDR2 FQGTGA. This CDR3 has 13 residues. CDR3 bases: TGTGCCAGCAGCTTAGGGGGAGAAGGGGAGCAGTTCTTC. It translates to CASSLGGEGEQFF.

This clonotype was seen a handful of times. The chain links TRBV20-1 to TRBJ2-4; weak D call: TRBD1 (5 bases). The CDR3 extends over 12 amino acids. Germline V gives CDR1 DFQATT, CDR2 SNEGSKA (reference sequence). With 6 bases removed from V and 13 bases from J, the gap between germline ends came to 19 bases. CDR3 region: CSARSGYNEQYF. The CDR3 DNA reads TGCAGTGCAAGATCAGGGTACAATGAGCAGTACTTC.

This clonotype has just a few counts. The chain uses TRBV5-1 and TRBJ1-2, with D perhaps TRBD1 (5 bases). Germline V gene sequence: CDR1 SGHRS, CDR2 YFSETQ. CDR3 length: 15 residues. V lost 4 bases, J lost 3 bases, and 16 bases lay in between. This CDR3 reads CASSLGGEAYYGYTF. The CDR3 nucleotides read TGCGCCAGCAGCCTAGGAGGGGAGGCCTACTATGGCTACACCTTC.

This clonotype was counted between two and nine times. The chain uses TRBV11-2 and TRBJ1-1; the D gene is possibly TRBD1 (6 bases). Germline CDR1 SGHAT, CDR2 FQNNGV. Trimming left V 7 bases short and J 4 bases short, with 19 bases between. This CDR3 region has 15 residues. The chain's CDR3 is CASTRLRQASTEAFF. The CDR3 DNA follows: TGTGCCAGCACGCGGCTAAGACAGGCCAGCACTGAAGCTTTCTTT.

The chain combines TRBV7-9 with TRBJ1-2; TRBD1 is a possible D gene (6 bases). Deletions cut 5 bases from V and 9 bases from J, with 13 bases between. Germline V gene sequence: CDR1 SEHNR, CDR2 FQNEAQ (reference sequence). This CDR3 comprises 12 residues. This chain's CDR3 is CASSDDRIRYTF. The CDR3 nucleotides are TGTGCCAGCAGCGATGACAGGATACGCTACACCTTC.

As for this clonotype: A clone one base away is much larger, so this may be a read error. The CDR3 end shows no conserved phenylalanine or tryptophan, and so a read error is likely. The chain recombines TRBV20-1 with TRBJ1-5; D is perhaps TRBD1 (6 bases). CDR3 length: 16 amino acids. The germline gives CDR1 DFQATT, CDR2 SNEGSKA (reference sequence). Written as DNA, the CDR3 is TGCACCGTCGGCGGGGGCGTGGAGGCCGGTAATCAGCCCCAGCATTTG. Its protein product is CTVGGGVEAGNQPQHL.

This clonotype showed up just a few times. The V call is TRBV29-1, the J call TRBJ2-2; 7 nucleotides line up with TRBD2. With 4 bases clipped from V and 1 base from J, the junction kept 6 bases outside the gene matches. CDR3 size: 15 residues. CDR1 is SQVTM and CDR2 is ANQGSEA in the germline V gene. The CDR3 nucleotides read TGCAGCGTTGTCTACGGGGGGAAGAACACCGGGGAGCTGTTTTTT. It translates to CSVVYGGKNTGELFF.

This chain joins TRBV6-1 and TRBJ2-4, with a tentative D call TRBD1 (5 bases). The germline gives CDR1 MNHNS, CDR2 SASEGT. The CDR3 loop spans 15 amino acids. Between the trimmed V and J ends, which lost 2 bases and 3 bases, there was a span of 11 bases. CDR3: CASSERTTGKNIQYF. The CDR3 DNA reads as TGTGCCAGCAGTGAAAGGACAACCGGCAAAAACATTCAGTACTTC.

A word on this clonotype: A much larger clone is a single base away; this may be a read error. This chain joins TRBV20-1 and TRBJ2-1; a possible D gene is TRBD2 (6 bases). V was pared by 0 bases and J by 13 bases, with 22 bases between. The CDR3 has 15 amino acids. Germline V gives CDR1 DFQATT, CDR2 SNEGSKA (reference sequence). This CDR3 reads CSARDWSFGGETQFF. Here the CDR3 DNA reads TGCAGTGCTAGAGATTGGAGTTTCGGGGGTGAGACCCAGTTCTTC.

This chain connects TRBV20-1 to TRBJ2-1, with TRBD2 as a possible D gene (5 bases). V lost 3 bases, J lost 9 bases, and 15 bases lay in between. This CDR3 comprises 13 residues. CDR1 is DFQATT, CDR2 SNEGSKA, per germline (reference sequence). The CDR3, as DNA: TGCAGTGCTAGGAATAGGCCTAGCCTTGAGCAGTTCTTC. It encodes CSARNRPSLEQFF.

This clonotype has just a few counts. V is TRBV12-3 or TRBV12-4 and J is TRBJ2-5; D is possibly TRBD2 (7 bases). With 1 base removed from V and 1 base from J, the gap between germline ends came to 13 bases. CDR3 length: 16 residues. The CDR3 loop reads CASSLGRGPSQETQYF. CDR3 nucleotides: TGTGCCAGCAGTTTAGGGCGGGGGCCCTCCCAAGAGACCCAGTACTTC.

Comments on this clonotype: At one boundary the junction diverges from the germline segment, which might be a read error. This rearrangement joins TRBV7-3 to TRBJ2-3; D is perhaps TRBD1 (6 bases). Germline V lookup: CDR1 SGHTA, CDR2 FQGTGA. This CDR3 has 14 residues. The CDR3 spells CARSFDRRTDTQYF. The CDR3 DNA sequence: TGTGCCCGCAGCTTTGACAGGCGCACAGATACGCAGTATTTT.

The CDR3, as DNA: TGTGCCAGCAACACCCGTCGTGGGTCCTACAATGAGCAGTTCTTC. Amino acid sequence: CASNTRRGSYNEQFF. The rearrangement links TRBV6-2 or TRBV6-3 to TRBJ2-1; the D is unclear. V was pared by 7 bases and J by 1 base, with 14 bases between. This CDR3 contains 15 residues. Germline CDR1 is MNHEY and CDR2 is SVGEGT.

With respect to this clonotype: A junction boundary mismatches the germline segment, possibly from a read error. V is TRBV7-2 and J is TRBJ2-7; D remains unclear. Germline values: CDR1 SGHTA, CDR2 FQGNSA. CDR3 length: 13 amino acids. As DNA, the CDR3 is TGTGTCAGCAGCTTTATGGGCCCCTACGAGCAGTACTTC. Translation gives CVSSFMGPYEQYF.

This chain links TRBV12-3 or TRBV12-4 with TRBJ1-5; the match to TRBD1 covers 7 bases. The V segment lost 4 bases and the J segment 3 bases; nucleotides outside the gene matches: 6. CDR3 length equals 15 residues. The DNA for the CDR3 is TGTGCCAGCAGTTGGTTGGGACAGCCCAATCAGCCCCAGCATTTT. The encoded protein is CASSWLGQPNQPQHF.